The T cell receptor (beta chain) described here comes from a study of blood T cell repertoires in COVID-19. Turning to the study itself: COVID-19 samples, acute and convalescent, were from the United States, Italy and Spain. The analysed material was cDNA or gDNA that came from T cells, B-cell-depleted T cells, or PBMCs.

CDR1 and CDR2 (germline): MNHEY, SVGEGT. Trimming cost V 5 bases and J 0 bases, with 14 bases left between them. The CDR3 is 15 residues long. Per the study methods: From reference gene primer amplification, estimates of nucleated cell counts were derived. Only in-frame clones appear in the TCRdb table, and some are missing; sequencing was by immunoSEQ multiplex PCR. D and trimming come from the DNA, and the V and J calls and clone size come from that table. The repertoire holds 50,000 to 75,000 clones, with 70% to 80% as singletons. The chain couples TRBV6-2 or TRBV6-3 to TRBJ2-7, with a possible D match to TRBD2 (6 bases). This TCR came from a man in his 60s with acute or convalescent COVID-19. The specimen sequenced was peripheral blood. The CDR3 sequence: CASSDLRDFSYEQYF. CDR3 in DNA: TGTGCCAGCAGTGACCTCCGGGACTTCTCCTACGAGCAGTACTTC.